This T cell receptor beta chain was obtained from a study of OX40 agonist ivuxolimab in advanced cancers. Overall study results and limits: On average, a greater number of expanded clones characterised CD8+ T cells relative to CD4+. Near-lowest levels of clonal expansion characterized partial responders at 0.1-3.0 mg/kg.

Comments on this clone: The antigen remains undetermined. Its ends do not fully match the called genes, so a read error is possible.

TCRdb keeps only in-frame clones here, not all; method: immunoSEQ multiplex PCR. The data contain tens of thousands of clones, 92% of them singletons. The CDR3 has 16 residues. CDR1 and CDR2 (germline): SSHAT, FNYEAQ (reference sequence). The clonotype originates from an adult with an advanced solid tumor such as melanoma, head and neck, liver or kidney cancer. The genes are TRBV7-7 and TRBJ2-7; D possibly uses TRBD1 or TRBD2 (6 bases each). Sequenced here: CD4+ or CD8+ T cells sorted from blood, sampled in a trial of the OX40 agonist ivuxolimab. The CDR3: CASSLARGRILYEQYF. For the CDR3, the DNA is TGTGCTAGCAGCTTAGCCCGGGGGCGCATCCTCTACGAGCAGTACTTC.